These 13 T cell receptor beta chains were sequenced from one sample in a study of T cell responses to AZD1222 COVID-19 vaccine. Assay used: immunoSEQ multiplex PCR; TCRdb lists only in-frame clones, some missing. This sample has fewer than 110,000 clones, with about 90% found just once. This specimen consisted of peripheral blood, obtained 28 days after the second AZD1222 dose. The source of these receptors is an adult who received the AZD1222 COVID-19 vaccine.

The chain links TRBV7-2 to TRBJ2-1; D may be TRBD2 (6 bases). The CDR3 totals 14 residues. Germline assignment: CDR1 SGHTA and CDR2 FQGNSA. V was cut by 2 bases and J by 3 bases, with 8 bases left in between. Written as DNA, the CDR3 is TGTGCCAGCAGCTTATTGACTAGCTACAATGAGCAGTTCTTC. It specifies CASSLLTSYNEQFF. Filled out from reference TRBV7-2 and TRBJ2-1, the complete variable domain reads GAGVSQSPSNKVTEKGKDVELRCDPISGHTALYWYRQSLGQGLEFLIYFQGNSAPDKSGLPSDRFSAERTGGSVSTLTIQRTQQEDSAVYLCASSLLTSYNEQFFGPGTRLTVL.

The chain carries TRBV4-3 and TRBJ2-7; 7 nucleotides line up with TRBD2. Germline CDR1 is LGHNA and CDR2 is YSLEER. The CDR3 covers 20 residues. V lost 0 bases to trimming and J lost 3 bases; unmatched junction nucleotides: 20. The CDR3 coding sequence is TGCGCCAGCAGCCAAGATTGGGAGGGGTTAAGTCTGGAGTTAGTCTACGAGCAGTACTTC. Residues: CASSQDWEGLSLELVYEQYF.

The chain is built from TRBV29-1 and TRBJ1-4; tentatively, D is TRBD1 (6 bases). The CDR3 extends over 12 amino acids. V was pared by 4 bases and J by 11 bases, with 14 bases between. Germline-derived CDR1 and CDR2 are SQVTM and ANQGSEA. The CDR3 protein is CSVVGVQGKLFF. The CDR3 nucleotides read TGCAGCGTTGTTGGGGTACAGGGTAAACTGTTTTTT.

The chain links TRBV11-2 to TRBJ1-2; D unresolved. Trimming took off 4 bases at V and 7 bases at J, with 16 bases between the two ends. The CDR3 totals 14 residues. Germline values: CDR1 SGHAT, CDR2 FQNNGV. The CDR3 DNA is TGTGCCAGCAGCTCCTTCGACCTGGAGCTTGGCTACACCTTC. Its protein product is CASSSFDLELGYTF.

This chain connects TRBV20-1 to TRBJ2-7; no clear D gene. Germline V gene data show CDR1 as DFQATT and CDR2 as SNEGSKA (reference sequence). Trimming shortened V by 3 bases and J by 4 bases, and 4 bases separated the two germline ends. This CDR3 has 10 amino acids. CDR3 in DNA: TGCAGTGCTAGTGGGTACGAGCAGTACTTC. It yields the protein CSASGYEQYF.

The DNA of the CDR3 is TGTGCCAGCAGCCTGTCGACAGCTCTGAACACTGAAGCTTTCTTT. It yields the protein CASSLSTALNTEAFF. The chain has TRBV6-5 and TRBJ1-1; maybe TRBD1 (5 bases). Trimming stripped 6 bases from V and 0 bases from J, with 14 bases between. Germline V lookup: CDR1 MNHEY, CDR2 SVGAGI. The CDR3 is 15 amino acids.

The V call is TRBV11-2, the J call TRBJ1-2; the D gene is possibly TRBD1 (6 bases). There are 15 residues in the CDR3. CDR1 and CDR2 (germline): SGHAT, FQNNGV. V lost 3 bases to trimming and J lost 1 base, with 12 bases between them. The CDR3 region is CASSFRTVRNYGYTF. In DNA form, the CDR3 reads TGTGCCAGCAGCTTTCGGACAGTCCGTAACTATGGCTACACCTTC.

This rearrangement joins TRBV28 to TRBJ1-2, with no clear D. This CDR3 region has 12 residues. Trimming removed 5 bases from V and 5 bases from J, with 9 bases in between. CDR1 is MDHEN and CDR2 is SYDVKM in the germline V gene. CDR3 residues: CASSLRFYGYTF. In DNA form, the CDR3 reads TGTGCCAGCAGTCTCAGGTTTTATGGCTACACCTTC.

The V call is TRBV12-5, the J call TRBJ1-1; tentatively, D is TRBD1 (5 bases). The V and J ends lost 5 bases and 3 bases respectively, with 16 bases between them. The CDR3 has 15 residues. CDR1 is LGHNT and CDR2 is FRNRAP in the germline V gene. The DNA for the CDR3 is TGTGCTAGTGGTACCGCGGCAGGAGGGGACACTGAAGCTTTCTTT. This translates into CASGTAAGGDTEAFF. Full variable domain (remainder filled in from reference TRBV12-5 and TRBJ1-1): DARVTQTPRHKVTEMGQEVTMRCQPILGHNTVFWYRQTMMQGLELLAYFRNRAPLDDSGMPKDRFSAEMPDATLATLKIQPSEPRDSAVYFCASGTAAGGDTEAFFGQGTRLTVV.

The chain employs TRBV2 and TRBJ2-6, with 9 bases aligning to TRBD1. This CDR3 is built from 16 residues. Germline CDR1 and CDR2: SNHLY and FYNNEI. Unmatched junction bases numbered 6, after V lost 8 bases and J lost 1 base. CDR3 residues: CASARQGVSGANVLTF. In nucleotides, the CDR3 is TGTGCCAGCGCACGACAGGGGGTTTCTGGGGCCAACGTCCTGACTTTC.

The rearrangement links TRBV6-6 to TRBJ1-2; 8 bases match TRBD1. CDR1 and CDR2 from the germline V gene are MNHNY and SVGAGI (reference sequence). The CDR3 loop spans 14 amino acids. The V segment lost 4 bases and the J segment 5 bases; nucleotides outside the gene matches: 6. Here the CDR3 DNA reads TGTGCCAGCAGTTTGGGACAGGTTTTTTATGGCTACACCTTC. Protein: CASSLGQVFYGYTF.

CDR3 sequence (DNA): TGCGCCAGCAGTGATGGGGCCTACGAGCAGTACTTC. It encodes CASSDGAYEQYF. The chain carries TRBV10-2 and TRBJ2-7; no reliable D call. V lost 3 bases to trimming and J lost 2 bases, with 5 bases between them. Germline-derived CDR1 and CDR2 are WSHSY and SAAADI. CDR3 length: 12 residues.

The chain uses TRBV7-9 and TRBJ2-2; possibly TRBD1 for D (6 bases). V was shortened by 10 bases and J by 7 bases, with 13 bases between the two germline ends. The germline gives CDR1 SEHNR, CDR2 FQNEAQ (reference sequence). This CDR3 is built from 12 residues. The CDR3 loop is CANMGTIGELFF. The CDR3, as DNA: TGTGCCAACATGGGGACAATCGGGGAGCTGTTTTTT.